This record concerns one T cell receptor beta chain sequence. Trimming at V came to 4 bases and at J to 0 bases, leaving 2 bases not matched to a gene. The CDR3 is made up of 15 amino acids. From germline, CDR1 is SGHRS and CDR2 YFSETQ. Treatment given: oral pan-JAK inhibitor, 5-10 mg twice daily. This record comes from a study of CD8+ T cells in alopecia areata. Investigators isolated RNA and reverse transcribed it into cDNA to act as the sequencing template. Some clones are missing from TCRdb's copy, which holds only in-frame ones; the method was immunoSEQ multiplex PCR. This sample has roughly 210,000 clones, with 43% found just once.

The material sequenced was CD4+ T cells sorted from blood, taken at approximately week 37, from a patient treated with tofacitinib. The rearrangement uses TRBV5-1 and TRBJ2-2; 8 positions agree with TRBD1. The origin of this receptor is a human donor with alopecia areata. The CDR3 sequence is CASSPGQANTGELFF. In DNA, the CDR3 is TGCGCCAGCAGCCCGGGACAGGCGAACACCGGGGAGCTGTTTTTT.